A single T cell receptor beta chain is shown here with its context. Losses at the gene ends were 6 bases for V and 7 bases for J; bases not matched to a gene: 15. Germline CDR1 and CDR2: LNHNV and YYDKDF (reference sequence). The CDR3 contains 15 residues. This record belongs to a study of cytomegalovirus exposure and HLA in healthy donors. The PCR employed 60 Vbeta primers together with 13 Jbeta primers. Method: immunoSEQ multiplex PCR; TCRdb's copy keeps in-frame clones and lacks some. The table lists under 150,000 clones, about 76% of them singletons. Material for sequencing was PBMCs. The chain employs TRBV15 and TRBJ2-7, with TRBD1 matching 7 bases. This receptor was obtained from a man between 18 and 35 years old in good health and CMV-seronegative. The CDR3 region is CATSNSLRQGLEQYF. The CDR3 DNA sequence: TGTGCCACCAGTAATAGCCTCAGACAGGGCTTGGAGCAGTACTTC.